A selection of T cell receptor beta chains follows, all from one sample in a study of blood T cells in healthy people across ages. MiXCR, run by TCRdb on the 5' RACE reads, gives a single entry per CDR3 protein. Altogether approximately 850,000 distinct CDR3 sequences are present, nearly 60% being singletons, with the ten largest covering roughly 22%. The sequencing input was blood. These receptors originate from a young man in good health. CDR3s include the opening cysteine and the closing phenylalanine or tryptophan. Fields, in order: D gene, J gene, clone size, CDR3 length, V gene, CDR3 DNA, CDR3 protein. A D gene is named only where the DNA matches it firmly. Clone size appears in some rows only: once, few, many, or a class for an expanded clone.

d_call: .; j_call: TRBJ2-7; clone_size: .; cdr3_length: 14; v_call: TRBV6-5; cdr3_nt: TGTGCCAGCAGTTACGGTCGGGGGACCTACGAGCAGTACTTC; cdr3_aa: CASSYGRGTYEQYF
d_call: .; j_call: TRBJ2-1; clone_size: .; cdr3_length: 14; v_call: TRBV3-1; cdr3_nt: TGTGCCAGCAGCGGATCAGGGGCTCACAATGAGCAGTTCTTC; cdr3_aa: CASSGSGAHNEQFF
d_call: .; j_call: TRBJ1-2; clone_size: .; cdr3_length: 11; v_call: TRBV29-1; cdr3_nt: TGCAGCCCCCGGGGTTATTATGGCTACACCTTC; cdr3_aa: CSPRGYYGYTF
d_call: TRBD1; j_call: TRBJ2-3; clone_size: .; cdr3_length: 17; v_call: TRBV13; cdr3_nt: TGTGCCAGCAGCCCTATGTGGAGGGACAGGGCTGAAGATACGCAGTATTTT; cdr3_aa: CASSPMWRDRAEDTQYF
d_call: .; j_call: TRBJ2-7; clone_size: .; cdr3_length: 14; v_call: TRBV12-5; cdr3_nt: TGTGCTAGTATGAGGGGCCAAGGCCCCTACGAGCAGTACTTC; cdr3_aa: CASMRGQGPYEQYF
d_call: .; j_call: TRBJ2-3; clone_size: few; cdr3_length: 15; v_call: TRBV9; cdr3_nt: TGTGCCAGCAGCGTTAGTGAGTCCCGCACAGATACGCAGTATTTT; cdr3_aa: CASSVSESRTDTQYF
d_call: TRBD2; j_call: TRBJ2-1; clone_size: .; cdr3_length: 14; v_call: TRBV10-3; cdr3_nt: TGTGCCATCAGTGGGACTAGCGGGGGCAATGAGCAGTTCTTC; cdr3_aa: CAISGTSGGNEQFF
d_call: .; j_call: TRBJ1-5; clone_size: once; cdr3_length: 13; v_call: TRBV10-3; cdr3_nt: TGTGCCACTCGGGACGTTAGCAATCAGCCCCAGCATTTT; cdr3_aa: CATRDVSNQPQHF
d_call: .; j_call: TRBJ2-5; clone_size: few; cdr3_length: 14; v_call: TRBV7-3; cdr3_nt: TGTGCCAGCAGCCCCGGGACGGAGGGAGAGACCCAGTACTTC; cdr3_aa: CASSPGTEGETQYF
d_call: TRBD2; j_call: TRBJ2-1; clone_size: .; cdr3_length: 18; v_call: TRBV4-3; cdr3_nt: TGCGCCAGCAGCCGACTAGCGGGAGGGCGCCTAGTTCTCAATGAGCAGTTCTTC; cdr3_aa: CASSRLAGGRLVLNEQFF
d_call: TRBD1; j_call: TRBJ1-2; clone_size: few; cdr3_length: 11; v_call: TRBV20-1; cdr3_nt: TGCAGTGCTCCCCAGGGGGATGGCTACACCTTC; cdr3_aa: CSAPQGDGYTF
d_call: .; j_call: TRBJ1-1; clone_size: few; cdr3_length: 15; v_call: TRBV5-1; cdr3_nt: TGCGCCAGCAGCTTCGGTAGGGAGGGGGACACTGAAGCTTTCTTT; cdr3_aa: CASSFGREGDTEAFF
d_call: TRBD1; j_call: TRBJ1-1; clone_size: .; cdr3_length: 15; v_call: TRBV29-1; cdr3_nt: TGCAGCGTTGAGGGGCCAACAGGGGCGAACACTGAAGCTTTCTTT; cdr3_aa: CSVEGPTGANTEAFF
d_call: .; j_call: TRBJ2-1; clone_size: .; cdr3_length: 13; v_call: TRBV2; cdr3_nt: TGTGCCAGCATTTTCGACCTCCTAGAGACCCAGTTCTTC; cdr3_aa: CASIFDLLETQFF
d_call: .; j_call: TRBJ2-7; clone_size: few; cdr3_length: 15; v_call: TRBV2; cdr3_nt: TGTGCCAGCAGTGGCACGGGACGGAGCTCCTACGAGCAGTACTTC; cdr3_aa: CASSGTGRSSYEQYF
d_call: TRBD1; j_call: TRBJ2-7; clone_size: .; cdr3_length: 15; v_call: TRBV29-1; cdr3_nt: TGCAGCTTTTCACAGGGGAATAACGGGCGTGGCGAGCAGTACTTC; cdr3_aa: CSFSQGNNGRGEQYF
d_call: .; j_call: TRBJ2-3; clone_size: .; cdr3_length: 17; v_call: TRBV4-1; cdr3_nt: TGCGCCAGCAGCCAAGATCAAGCAACAGCTCTGACAGATACGCAGTATTTT; cdr3_aa: CASSQDQATALTDTQYF